The present entry profiles one T cell receptor beta chain with its context. Its antigen is undetermined. The CDR3 totals 15 residues. Trimming cost V 3 bases and J 5 bases; bases outside gene matches: 2. Germline V gene lookup returns CDR1 ENHRY and CDR2 SYGVKD. The record originates from a study of T-cell memory formation after mild COVID-19. Study details: Largely, the TCR clusters proved donor specific. Study outcomes and limitations: CD8+ contracting clones occupied EMRA, while CD4+ ones occupied mainly CM and EM. Cross-reactive memory appears to have joined, as suggested by some responding clones showing up in pre-infection memory.

With constant-segment primers, 5'RACE yielded cDNA libraries of TCR alpha and TCR beta that carried sample barcodes and UMIs. One entry per CDR3 protein, called by TCRdb with MiXCR from the 5' RACE reads. The table lists fewer than 400,000 distinct CDR3 sequences, approximately 15% of them singletons. The sequencing sample was made of PBMCs or a T cell subset sorted from them (not recorded which). This TCR was sampled from a young man who had mild COVID-19 (a few samples of this study predate the infection). Cell type and time point are not known. The V call is TRBV10-3, the J call TRBJ2-1; TRBD2 matches at 12 bases. CDR3 in DNA: TGTGCCATCAGTGACCTAGCGGGGGGGCACAATGAGCAGTTCTTC. Encoded protein: CAISDLAGGHNEQFF.